The sequence of this T cell receptor (beta chain) was determined in a study of human T cells and chemical hapten exposure. Overall study context: On about 2 cm by about 2 cm of upper inner arm skin, sensitization was performed with 2% DPC.

Findings and limits, study-wide: A positive correlation with patch test score was shown by PT1 expanded TCR counts.

This clonotype has a handful of counts. Its target is not known. TCRdb ran MiXCR on the RACE reads and lists one entry per CDR3 protein. The repertoire holds roughly 120,000 distinct CDR3 sequences, with roughly 15% as singletons. Germline lookup yields CDR1 ENHRY and CDR2 SYGVKD. This CDR3 is 15 amino acids long. Trimming left V 3 bases short and J 0 bases short, with 6 bases between. Stated time point: patch test 1, 2 weeks after DPC sensitization. This sample's treatment: therapeutic diphenylcyclopropenone sensitization with weekly scalp DPC. The source is a man younger than 35 with alopecia areata. Some clones in this sample may be carry-over from other donors' samples. The sample was whole blood, taken in connection with sensitization to the hapten diphenylcyclopropenone (DPC). The chain couples TRBV10-3 to TRBJ2-6; D may be TRBD1 (5 bases). The CDR3 region has the DNA TGTGCCATCAGTGATCAGGGCTCTGGGGCCAACGTCCTGACTTTC. Its translation is CAISDQGSGANVLTF.